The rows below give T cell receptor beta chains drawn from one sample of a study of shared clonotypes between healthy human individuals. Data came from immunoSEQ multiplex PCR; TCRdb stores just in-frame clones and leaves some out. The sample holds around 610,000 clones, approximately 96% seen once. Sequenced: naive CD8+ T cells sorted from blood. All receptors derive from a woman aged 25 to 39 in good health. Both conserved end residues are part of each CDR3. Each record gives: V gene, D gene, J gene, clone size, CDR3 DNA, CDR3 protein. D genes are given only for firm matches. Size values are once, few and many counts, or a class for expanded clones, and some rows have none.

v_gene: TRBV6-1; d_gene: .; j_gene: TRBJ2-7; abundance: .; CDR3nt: TGTGCCAGCAGTGAAGCACTGCCAGGGTGGTCAGGCGAGCAGTACTTC; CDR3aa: CASSEALPGWSGEQYF
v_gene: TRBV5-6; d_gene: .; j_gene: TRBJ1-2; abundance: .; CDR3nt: TGTGCCAGCAGCCATAATGGGCGTAACTATGGCTACACCTTC; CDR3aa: CASSHNGRNYGYTF
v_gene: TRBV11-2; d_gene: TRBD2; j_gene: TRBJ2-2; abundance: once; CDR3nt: TGTGCCAGCAGCACGCCTAGCGGGAGAAGGACCGGGGAGCTGTTTTTT; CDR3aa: CASSTPSGRRTGELFF
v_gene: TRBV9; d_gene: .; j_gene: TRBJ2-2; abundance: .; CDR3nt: TGTGCCAGCAGCGAGGGCCCGCCGAACACCGGGGAGCTGTTTTTT; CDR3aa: CASSEGPPNTGELFF
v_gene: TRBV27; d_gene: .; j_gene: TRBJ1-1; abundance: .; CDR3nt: TGTGCCAGCAGTTTTGCCCAGGGATATGAGGCGAACACTGAAGCTTTCTTT; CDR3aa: CASSFAQGYEANTEAFF
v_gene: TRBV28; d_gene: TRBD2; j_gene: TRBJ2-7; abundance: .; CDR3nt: TGTGCCAGCAGTCAAGTATTCGGACTAGCGGGCTCACACCCCTACGAGCAGTACTTC; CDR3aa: CASSQVFGLAGSHPYEQYF
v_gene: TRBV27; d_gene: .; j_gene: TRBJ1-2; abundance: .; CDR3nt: TGTGCCAGCACCCCCTCTGGGGGGGCAAACTATGGCTACACCTTC; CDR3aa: CASTPSGGANYGYTF
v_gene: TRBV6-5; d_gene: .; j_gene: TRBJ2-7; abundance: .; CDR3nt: TGTGCCAGCAGTTACTCGAGAGGTTCGTACGAGCAGTACTTC; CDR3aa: CASSYSRGSYEQYF
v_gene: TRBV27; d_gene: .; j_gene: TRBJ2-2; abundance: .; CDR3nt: TGTGCCAGCAGTTCCCCAGGCACCGGGGAGCTGTTTTTT; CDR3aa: CASSSPGTGELFF
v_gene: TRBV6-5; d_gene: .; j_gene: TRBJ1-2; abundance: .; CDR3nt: TGTGCCAGCAGTTACCGGCGGGGGCGCGGGAAGGATGGCTACACCTTC; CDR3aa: CASSYRRGRGKDGYTF
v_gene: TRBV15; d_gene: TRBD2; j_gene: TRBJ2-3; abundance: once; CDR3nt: TGTGCCACCAGCAGAAAGGGACTAGCGGGAGCAGGGGATACGCAGTATTTT; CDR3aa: CATSRKGLAGAGDTQYF
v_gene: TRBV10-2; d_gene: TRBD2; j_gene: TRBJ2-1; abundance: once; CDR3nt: TGCGCCAGCAGTGGAATACTAGCGGGACCGGGATCCTACAATGAGCAGTTCTTC; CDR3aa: CASSGILAGPGSYNEQFF
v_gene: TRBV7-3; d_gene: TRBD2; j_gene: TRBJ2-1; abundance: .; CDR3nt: TGTGCCAGCAGCTTATTAGCGGGGAAGGCTGGGAATGAGCAGTTCTTC; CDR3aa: CASSLLAGKAGNEQFF
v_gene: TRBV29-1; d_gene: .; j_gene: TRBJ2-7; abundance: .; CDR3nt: TGCAGCGCCACGATAGCCCACGAGCAGTACTTC; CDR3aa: CSATIAHEQYF
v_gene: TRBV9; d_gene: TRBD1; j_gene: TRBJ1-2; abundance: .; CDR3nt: TGTGCCAGCAGCATACAGGGGGTCCATGGCTACACCTTC; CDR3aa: CASSIQGVHGYTF
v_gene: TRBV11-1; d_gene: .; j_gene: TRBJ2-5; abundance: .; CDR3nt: TGTGCCAGCAGCTTTTTGGAGACCCAGTACTTC; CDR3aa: CASSFLETQYF
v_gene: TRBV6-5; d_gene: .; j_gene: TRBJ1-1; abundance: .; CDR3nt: TGTGCCAGCAGTTACTTTGCGTACACTGAAGCTTTCTTT; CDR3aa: CASSYFAYTEAFF
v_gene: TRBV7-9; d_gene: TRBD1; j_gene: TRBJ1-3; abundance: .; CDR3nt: TGTGCCAGCAGCTTAGCGCTGTTGAGGGGGCTATATTTT; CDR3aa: CASSLALLRGLYF
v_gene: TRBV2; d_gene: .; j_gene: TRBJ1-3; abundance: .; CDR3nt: TGTGCCACCAAGATAAAGGGGCCTGCGGGAAACACCATATATTTT; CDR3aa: CATKIKGPAGNTIYF
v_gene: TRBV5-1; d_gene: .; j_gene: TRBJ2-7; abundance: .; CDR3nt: TGCGCCAGTCCGGAGGTGTTGGCGGTCTACGAGCAGTACTTC; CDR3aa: CASPEVLAVYEQYF
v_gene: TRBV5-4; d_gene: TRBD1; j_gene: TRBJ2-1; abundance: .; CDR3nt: TGTGCCAGCAGACCCGGGACAGGGGTCGGCAATGAGCAGTTCTTC; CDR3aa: CASRPGTGVGNEQFF
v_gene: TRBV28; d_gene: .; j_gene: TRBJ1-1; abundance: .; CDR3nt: TGTGCCAGCAGTTTGGTTGGCAGGGGCACTGAAGCTTTCTTT; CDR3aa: CASSLVGRGTEAFF
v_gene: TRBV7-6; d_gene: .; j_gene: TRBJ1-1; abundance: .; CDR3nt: TGTGCCAGCAGCGTAGAGGACGGCCCTATGAACACTGAAGCTTTCTTT; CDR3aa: CASSVEDGPMNTEAFF
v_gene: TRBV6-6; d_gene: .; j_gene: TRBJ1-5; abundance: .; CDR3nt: TGTGCCAGCAGTTACCTCCAGGGCAATCAGCCCCAGCATTTT; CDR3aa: CASSYLQGNQPQHF
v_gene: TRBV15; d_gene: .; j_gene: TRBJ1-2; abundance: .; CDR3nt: TGTGCCACCAGCAGAGTCCAGGTTGGCTATGGCTACACCTTC; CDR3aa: CATSRVQVGYGYTF
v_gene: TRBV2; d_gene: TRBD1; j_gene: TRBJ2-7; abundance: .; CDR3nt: TGTGCCAGCAGTGAGCAGACAGGGGTCGGCCAGTACTTC; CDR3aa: CASSEQTGVGQYF
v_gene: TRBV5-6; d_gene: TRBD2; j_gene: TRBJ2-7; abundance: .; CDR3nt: TGTGCCAGCAGCCCGGGACTAGCCGTCCCCTACGAGCAGTACTTC; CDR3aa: CASSPGLAVPYEQYF
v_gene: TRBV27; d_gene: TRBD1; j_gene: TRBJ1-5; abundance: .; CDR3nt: TGTGCCAGCAGTTTAAGTTCTACAGGGGTTCAGCCCCAGCATTTT; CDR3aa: CASSLSSTGVQPQHF
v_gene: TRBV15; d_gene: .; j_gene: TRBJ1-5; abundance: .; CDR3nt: TGTGCCACCAGCAGAGAAAGGTGTAGTACGCTTAAGGATAGCAATCAGCCCCAGCATTTT; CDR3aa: CATSRERCSTLKDSNQPQHF
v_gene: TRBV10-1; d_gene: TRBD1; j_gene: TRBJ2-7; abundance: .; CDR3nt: TGCGCCAGCAGTACAGGGGGCTACGAGCAGTACTTC; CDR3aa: CASSTGGYEQYF
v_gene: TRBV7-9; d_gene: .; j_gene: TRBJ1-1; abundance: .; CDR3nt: TGTGCCAGCAGCTTAGCGCTACGGGGGCCAAGCGGAACTGAAGCTTTCTTT; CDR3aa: CASSLALRGPSGTEAFF
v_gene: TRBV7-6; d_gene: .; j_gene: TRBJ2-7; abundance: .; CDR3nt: TGTGCCAGCAGCTTTAAGGGAGGGGGCTACGAGCAGTACTTC; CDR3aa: CASSFKGGGYEQYF
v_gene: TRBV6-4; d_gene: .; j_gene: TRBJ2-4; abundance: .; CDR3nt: TGTGCCAGCAGTGATGGAGACATTCAGTACTTC; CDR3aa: CASSDGDIQYF
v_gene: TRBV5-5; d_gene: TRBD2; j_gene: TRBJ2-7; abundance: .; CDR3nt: TGTGCCAGCAGCTTGGGGGTAGCGGGATCCAACGAGCAGTACTTC; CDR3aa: CASSLGVAGSNEQYF
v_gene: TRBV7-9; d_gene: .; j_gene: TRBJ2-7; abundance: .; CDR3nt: TGTGCCAGCAGCTTATTCGGGGGCGAGCAGTACTTC; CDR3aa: CASSLFGGEQYF
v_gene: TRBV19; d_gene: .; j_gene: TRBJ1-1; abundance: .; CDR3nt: TGTGCCAGTACCCGGGCCCGGGCGAACACTGAAGCTTTCTTT; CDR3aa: CASTRARANTEAFF
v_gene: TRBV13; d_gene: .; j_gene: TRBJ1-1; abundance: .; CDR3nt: TGTGCCAGCAGCTTATGGGGACTGGGCGGCACTGAAGCTTTCTTT; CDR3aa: CASSLWGLGGTEAFF
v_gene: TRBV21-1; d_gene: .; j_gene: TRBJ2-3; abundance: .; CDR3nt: TGTGCCAGCAGCAAAGTCCATAGGGACAGCAGGGGGACTAGCGGGAGTACAGATACGCAGTATTTT; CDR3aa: CASSKVHRDSRGTSGSTDTQYF
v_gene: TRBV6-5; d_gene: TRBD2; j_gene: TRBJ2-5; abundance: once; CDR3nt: TGTGCCAGCAGTCCCGGACTAGCGGGACAAGAGACCCAGTACTTC; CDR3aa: CASSPGLAGQETQYF